This T cell receptor (beta chain) was recovered during a study of graft-versus-host responses after intestinal transplantation. Overall study: As for transplant type, recipients had multivisceral, liver-intestinal, or isolated intestinal grafts. The study, taken as a whole, reports: GvH clones appeared in recipient marrow, some first in ileum or blood.

The repertoire was sequenced with immunoSEQ multiplex PCR; TCRdb's copy has only in-frame clones and lacks some. The repertoire has some 9,500 clones, roughly a third of them found once; the top ten carry 2.5% to 3.5%. Investigators plated approximately 200,000 CFSE-labeled responder cells together with approximately 200,000 irradiated stimulator cells labeled with violet dye. This CDR3 spans 16 amino acids. Germline CDR1 LGHNA, CDR2 YNFKEQ. The junction had 4 bases not matched to a gene; V was cut back by 0 bases and J by 5 bases. The sequence derives from a human patient who was an organ donor for intestinal transplantation. The chain has TRBV4-2 and TRBJ1-4; 9 nucleotides match TRBD1. The material sequenced was alloreactive CD8+ T cells from a mixed lymphocyte reaction culture, taken before transplantation. As for subset: CFSE-low proliferating T cells sorted from roughly six-day pre-transplant mixed lymphocyte reaction (GvH or HvG direction). The CDR3 DNA sequence: TGTGCCAGCAGCCAAGAGGGGGGGACAGGGAATGAAAAACTGTTTTTT. This encodes CASSQEGGTGNEKLFF.